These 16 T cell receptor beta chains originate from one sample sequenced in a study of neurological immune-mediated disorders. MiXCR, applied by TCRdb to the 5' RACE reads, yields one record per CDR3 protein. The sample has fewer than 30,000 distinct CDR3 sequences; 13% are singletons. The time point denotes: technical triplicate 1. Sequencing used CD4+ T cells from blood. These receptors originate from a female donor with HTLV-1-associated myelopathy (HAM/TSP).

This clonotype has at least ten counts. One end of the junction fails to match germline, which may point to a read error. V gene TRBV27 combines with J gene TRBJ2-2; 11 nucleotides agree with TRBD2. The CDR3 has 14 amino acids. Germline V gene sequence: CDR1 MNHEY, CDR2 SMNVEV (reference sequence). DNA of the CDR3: TGTGCCAGCACTTTAGCGGGGGGGCCCGGGGAGCTGTTTTTT. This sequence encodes CASTLAGGPGELFF.

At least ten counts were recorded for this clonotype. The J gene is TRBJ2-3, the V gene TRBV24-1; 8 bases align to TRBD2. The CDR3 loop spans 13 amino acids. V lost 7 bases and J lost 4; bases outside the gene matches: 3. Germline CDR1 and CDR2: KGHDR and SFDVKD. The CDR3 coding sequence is TGTGCCACCAGGGGGACTAGAGCAGATACGCAGTATTTT. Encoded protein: CATRGTRADTQYF.

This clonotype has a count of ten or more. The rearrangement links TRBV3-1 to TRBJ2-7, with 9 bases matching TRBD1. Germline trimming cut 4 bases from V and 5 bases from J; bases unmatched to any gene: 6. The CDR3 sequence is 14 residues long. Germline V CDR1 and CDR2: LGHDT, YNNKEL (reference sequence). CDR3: CASSLTGGQDEQYF. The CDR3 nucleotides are TGTGCCAGCAGCCTGACAGGGGGTCAGGACGAGCAGTACTTC.

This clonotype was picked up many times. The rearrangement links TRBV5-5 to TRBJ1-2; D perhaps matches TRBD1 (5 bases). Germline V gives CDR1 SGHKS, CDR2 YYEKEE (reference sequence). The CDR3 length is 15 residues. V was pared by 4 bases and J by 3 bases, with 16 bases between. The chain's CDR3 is CASSDSVAYDYGYTF. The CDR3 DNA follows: TGTGCCAGCAGCGACAGTGTGGCTTACGACTATGGCTACACCTTC.

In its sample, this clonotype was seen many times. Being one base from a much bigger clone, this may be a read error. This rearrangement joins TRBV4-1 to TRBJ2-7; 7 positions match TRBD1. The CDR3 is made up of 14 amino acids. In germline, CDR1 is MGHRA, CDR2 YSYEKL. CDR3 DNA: TGCGCCAACAGCCACCCCGGACAGGCCTACGAGCAGTACTTC. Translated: CANSHPGQAYEQYF.

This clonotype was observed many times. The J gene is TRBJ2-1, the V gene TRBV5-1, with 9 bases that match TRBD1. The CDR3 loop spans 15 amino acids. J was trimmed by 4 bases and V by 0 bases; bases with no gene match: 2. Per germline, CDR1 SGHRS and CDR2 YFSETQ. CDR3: CASSLGGQGYNEQFF. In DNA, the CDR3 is TGCGCCAGCAGCTTGGGGGGACAGGGATACAATGAGCAGTTCTTC.

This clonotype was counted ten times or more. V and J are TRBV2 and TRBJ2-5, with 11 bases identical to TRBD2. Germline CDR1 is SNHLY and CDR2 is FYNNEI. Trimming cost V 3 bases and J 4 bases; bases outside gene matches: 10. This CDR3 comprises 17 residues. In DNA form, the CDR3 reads TGTGCCAGCAGTGAGGACACTAGCGGGAGATGGGGAGAGACCCAGTACTTC. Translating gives CASSEDTSGRWGETQYF.

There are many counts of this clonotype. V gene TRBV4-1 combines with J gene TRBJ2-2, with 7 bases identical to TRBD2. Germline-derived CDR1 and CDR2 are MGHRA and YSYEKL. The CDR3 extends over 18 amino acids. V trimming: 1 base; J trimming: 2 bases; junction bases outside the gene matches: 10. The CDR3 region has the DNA TGCGCCAGCAGCCAAGGGGGCCCTAGCGGCCTTAACACCGGGGAGCTGTTTTTT. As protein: CASSQGGPSGLNTGELFF.

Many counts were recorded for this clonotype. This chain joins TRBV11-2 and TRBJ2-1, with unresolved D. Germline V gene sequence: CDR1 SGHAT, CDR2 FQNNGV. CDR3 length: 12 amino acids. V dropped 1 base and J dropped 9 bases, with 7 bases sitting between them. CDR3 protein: CASSLVFSEQFF. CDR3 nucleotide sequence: TGTGCCAGCAGCTTAGTGTTCAGTGAGCAGTTCTTC.

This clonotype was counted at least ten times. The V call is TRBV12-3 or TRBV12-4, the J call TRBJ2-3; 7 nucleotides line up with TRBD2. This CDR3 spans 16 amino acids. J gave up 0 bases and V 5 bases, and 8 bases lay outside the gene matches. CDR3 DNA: TGTGCCAGCAGTCTGACTAGCCCAAAAAGCACAGATACGCAGTATTTT. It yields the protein CASSLTSPKSTDTQYF.

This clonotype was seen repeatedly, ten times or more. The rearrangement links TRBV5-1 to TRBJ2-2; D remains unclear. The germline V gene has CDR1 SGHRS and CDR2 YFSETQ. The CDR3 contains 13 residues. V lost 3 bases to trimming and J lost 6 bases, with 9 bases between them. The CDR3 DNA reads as TGCGCCAGCAGCTCCTCCGGCCCCGGGGAGCTGTTTTTT. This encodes CASSSSGPGELFF.

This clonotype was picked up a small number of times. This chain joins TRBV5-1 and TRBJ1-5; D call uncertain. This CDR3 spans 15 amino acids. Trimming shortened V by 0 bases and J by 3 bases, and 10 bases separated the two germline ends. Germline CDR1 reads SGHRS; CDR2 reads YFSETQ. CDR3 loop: CASSLDAGFNQPQHF. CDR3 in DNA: TGCGCCAGCAGCTTGGACGCGGGTTTCAATCAGCCCCAGCATTTT.

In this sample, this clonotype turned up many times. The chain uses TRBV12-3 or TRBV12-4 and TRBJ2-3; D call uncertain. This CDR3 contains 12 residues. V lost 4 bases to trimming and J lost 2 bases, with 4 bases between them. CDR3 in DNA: TGTGCCAGCAGTTATCTCACAGATACGCAGTATTTT. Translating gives CASSYLTDTQYF.

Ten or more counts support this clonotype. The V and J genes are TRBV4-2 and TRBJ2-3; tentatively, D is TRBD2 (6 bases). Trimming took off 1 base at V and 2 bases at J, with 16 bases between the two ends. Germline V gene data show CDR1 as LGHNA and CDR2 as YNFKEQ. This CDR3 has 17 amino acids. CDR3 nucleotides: TGTGCCAGCAGCCAAGCAGTAGGGGACTCCTCCACAGATACGCAGTATTTT. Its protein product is CASSQAVGDSSTDTQYF.

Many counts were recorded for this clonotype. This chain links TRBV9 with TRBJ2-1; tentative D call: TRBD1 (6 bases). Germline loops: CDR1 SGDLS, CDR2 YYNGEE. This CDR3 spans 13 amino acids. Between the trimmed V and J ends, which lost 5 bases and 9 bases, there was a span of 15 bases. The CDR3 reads CASSAPMTGEQFF. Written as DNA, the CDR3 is TGTGCCAGCAGTGCGCCCATGACAGGTGAGCAGTTCTTC.

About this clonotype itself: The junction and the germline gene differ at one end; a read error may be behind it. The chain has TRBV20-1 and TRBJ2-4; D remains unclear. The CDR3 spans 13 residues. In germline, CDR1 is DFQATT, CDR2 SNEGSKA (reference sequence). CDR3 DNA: TGCAGTGCTAGAAGTGTGGCGAAAAACATTCAGCACTTC. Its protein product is CSARSVAKNIQHF.